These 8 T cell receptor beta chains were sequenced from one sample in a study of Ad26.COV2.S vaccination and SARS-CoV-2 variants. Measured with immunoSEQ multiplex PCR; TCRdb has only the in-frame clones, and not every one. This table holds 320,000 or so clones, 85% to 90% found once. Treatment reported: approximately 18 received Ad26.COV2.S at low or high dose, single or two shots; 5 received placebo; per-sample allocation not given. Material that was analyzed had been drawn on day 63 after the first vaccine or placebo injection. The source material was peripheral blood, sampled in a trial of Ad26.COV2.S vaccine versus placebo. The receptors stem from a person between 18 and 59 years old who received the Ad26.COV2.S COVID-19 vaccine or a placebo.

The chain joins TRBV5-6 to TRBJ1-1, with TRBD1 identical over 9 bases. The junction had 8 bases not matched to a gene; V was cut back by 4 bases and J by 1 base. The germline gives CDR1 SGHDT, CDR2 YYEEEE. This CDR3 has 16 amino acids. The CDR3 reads CASSHRPTGGNTEAFF. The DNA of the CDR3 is TGTGCCAGCAGCCATCGCCCGACAGGGGGGAACACTGAAGCTTTCTTT. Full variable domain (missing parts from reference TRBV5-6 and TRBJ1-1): DAGVTQSPTHLIKTRGQQVTLRCSPKSGHDTVSWYQQALGQGPQFIFQYYEEEERQRGNFPDRFSGHQFPNYSSELNVNALLLGDSALYLCASSHRPTGGNTEAFFGQGTRLTVV.

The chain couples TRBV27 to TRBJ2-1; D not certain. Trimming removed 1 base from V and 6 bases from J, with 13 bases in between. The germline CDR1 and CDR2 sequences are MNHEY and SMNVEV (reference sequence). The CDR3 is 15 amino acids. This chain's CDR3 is CASSLWLGQSNEQFF. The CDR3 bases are TGTGCCAGCAGTTTATGGCTTGGGCAGAGCAATGAGCAGTTCTTC.

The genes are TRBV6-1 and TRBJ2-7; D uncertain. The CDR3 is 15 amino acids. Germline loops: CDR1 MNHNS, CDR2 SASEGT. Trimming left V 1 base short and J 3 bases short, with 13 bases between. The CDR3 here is CASSEGAARRYEQYF. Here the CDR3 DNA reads TGTGCCAGCAGTGAAGGGGCGGCCAGACGCTACGAGCAGTACTTC.

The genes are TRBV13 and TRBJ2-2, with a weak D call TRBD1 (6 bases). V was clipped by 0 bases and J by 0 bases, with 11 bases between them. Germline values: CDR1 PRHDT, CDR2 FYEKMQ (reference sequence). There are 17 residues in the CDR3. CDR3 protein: CASSLGPRGTNTGELFF. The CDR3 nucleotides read TGTGCCAGCAGCTTAGGCCCCAGGGGAACGAACACCGGGGAGCTGTTTTTT. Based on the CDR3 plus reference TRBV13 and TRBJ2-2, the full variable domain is AAGVIQSPRHLIKEKRETATLKCYPIPRHDTVYWYQQGPGQDPQFLISFYEKMQSDKGSIPDRFSAQQFSDYHSELNMSSLELGDSALYFCASSLGPRGTNTGELFFGEGSRLTVL.

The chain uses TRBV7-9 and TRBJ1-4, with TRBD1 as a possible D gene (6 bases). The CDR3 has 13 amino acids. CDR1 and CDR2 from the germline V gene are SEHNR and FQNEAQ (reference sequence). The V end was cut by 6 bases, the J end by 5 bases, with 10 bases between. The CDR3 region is CASSSQGNEKLFF. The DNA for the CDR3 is TGTGCCAGCAGTTCACAGGGAAATGAAAAACTGTTTTTT.

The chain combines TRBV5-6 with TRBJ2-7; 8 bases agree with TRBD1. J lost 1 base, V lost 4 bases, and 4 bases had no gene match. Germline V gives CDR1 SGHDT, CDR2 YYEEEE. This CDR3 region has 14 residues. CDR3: CASSMGQESYEQYF. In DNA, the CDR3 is TGTGCCAGCAGCATGGGACAGGAATCCTACGAGCAGTACTTC.

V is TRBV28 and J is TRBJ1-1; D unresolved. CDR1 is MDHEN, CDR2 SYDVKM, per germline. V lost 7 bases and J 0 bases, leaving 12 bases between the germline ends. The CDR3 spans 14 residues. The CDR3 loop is CASNRGIMNTEAFF. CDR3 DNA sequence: TGTGCCAGCAATCGGGGAATCATGAACACTGAAGCTTTCTTT.

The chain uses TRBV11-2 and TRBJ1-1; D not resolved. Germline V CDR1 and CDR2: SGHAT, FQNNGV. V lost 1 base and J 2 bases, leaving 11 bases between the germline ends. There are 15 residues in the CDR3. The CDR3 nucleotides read TGTGCCAGCAGCTTAGGGGTACGGGGAAACACTGAAGCTTTCTTT. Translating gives CASSLGVRGNTEAFF.